Below, 24 T cell receptor beta chains from the same sample are listed, as sequenced in a study of blood T cell repertoires in COVID-19. The repertoire was sequenced with immunoSEQ multiplex PCR; TCRdb's copy has only in-frame clones and lacks some. The sample includes 200,000 or so clones, 85% to 90% seen only once; the top ten take approximately 2.1%. Sequencing was carried out using PBMCs or T cells enriched from blood (not recorded which). All receptors come from a woman aged 40-49 years with acute COVID-19.

The chain joins TRBV7-3 to TRBJ2-7; no clear D. Trimming removed 6 bases at V and 0 bases at J, with 18 bases between. The CDR3 extends over 16 amino acids. Per the germline V gene, CDR1 is SGHTA and CDR2 is FQGTGA. CDR3 loop: CASRKPHRYPSYEQYF. As DNA, the CDR3 is TGTGCCAGCAGGAAACCCCACAGATACCCCTCCTACGAGCAGTACTTC. The full variable domain, with the rest looked up from reference TRBV7-3 and TRBJ2-7, is GAGVSQTPSNKVTEKGKYVELRCDPISGHTALYWYRQSLGQGPEFLIYFQGTGAADDSGLPNDRFFAVRPEGSVSTLKIQRTERGDSAVYLCASRKPHRYPSYEQYFGPGTRLTVT.

This clone has a single count. This chain connects TRBV7-2 to TRBJ2-7; D is possibly TRBD2 (6 bases). The germline CDR1 and CDR2 sequences are SGHTA and FQGNSA. Trimming stripped 4 bases from V and 2 bases from J, with 12 bases between. The CDR3 totals 14 residues. CDR3 nucleotide sequence: TGTGCCAGCAGCTCGGGACTCTCCCCCTACGAGCAGTACTTC. This codes for CASSSGLSPYEQYF.

The chain couples TRBV2 to TRBJ2-7, with TRBD1 identical over 10 bases. Per the germline V gene, CDR1 is SNHLY and CDR2 is FYNNEI. Losses at the gene ends were 5 bases for V and 2 bases for J; bases not matched to a gene: 12. The CDR3 contains 17 residues. The CDR3 sequence is CASSLFHAGTGAYEQYF. The CDR3, as DNA: TGTGCCAGCAGTCTTTTTCACGCCGGGACAGGGGCCTACGAGCAGTACTTC.

The chain recombines TRBV6-6 with TRBJ2-7, with 7 bases identical to TRBD1. The germline V gene encodes CDR1 MNHNY and CDR2 SVGAGI (reference sequence). CDR3 size: 14 residues. The ends lost 3 bases at V and 1 base at J; junction bases unmatched: 3. CDR3 DNA sequence: TGTGCCAGCAGTTATGACAGGGCGTCCTACGAGCAGTACTTC. It specifies CASSYDRASYEQYF.

J is TRBJ1-2 and V is TRBV5-1, with 9 bases lining up with TRBD1. CDR3 length equals 17 residues. Germline CDR1 is SGHRS and CDR2 is YFSETQ. With 0 bases clipped from V and 7 bases from J, the junction kept 13 bases outside the gene matches. The CDR3 loop reads CASSLGPFTGGPSGYTF. In DNA form, the CDR3 reads TGCGCCAGCAGCTTGGGCCCCTTTACAGGGGGCCCTTCTGGCTACACCTTC.

This rearrangement joins TRBV6-6 to TRBJ2-1, with 10 bases lining up with TRBD2. CDR1 MNHNY and CDR2 SVGAGI come from the germline V gene (reference sequence). The ends lost 2 bases at V and 4 bases at J; junction bases unmatched: 2. This CDR3 region has 15 residues. The CDR3 region has the DNA TGTGCCAGCAGTTACACTAGCGGGGAATACAATGAGCAGTTCTTC. Translated: CASSYTSGEYNEQFF.

The chain carries TRBV28 and TRBJ1-4; maybe TRBD1 (6 bases). V was shortened by 3 bases and J by 6 bases, with 17 bases between the two germline ends. The CDR3 runs to 16 residues. Germline lookup yields CDR1 MDHEN and CDR2 SYDVKM. The CDR3 nucleotides are TGTGCCAGCAGTTTCCCCTTCAGGGGAACGTATGAAAAACTGTTTTTT. Translated: CASSFPFRGTYEKLFF.

The chain uses TRBV6-5 and TRBJ2-7; TRBD1 matches at 7 bases. Germline V gives CDR1 MNHEY, CDR2 SVGAGI. V lost 10 bases and J lost 3; bases outside the gene matches: 12. This CDR3 is 14 amino acids long. The chain's CDR3 is CAIMGQPRHYEQYF. The CDR3 DNA is TGTGCCATTATGGGACAGCCTCGACACTACGAGCAGTACTTC.

The V and J genes are TRBV19 and TRBJ2-5, with no clear D. Germline loops: CDR1 LNHDA, CDR2 SQIVND (reference sequence). This CDR3 is built from 14 residues. Between the trimmed V and J ends, which lost 6 bases and 0 bases, there was a span of 11 bases. The CDR3 region has the DNA TGTGCCAGTAGGGGCAGCTTTTACCAAGAGACCCAGTACTTC. Translation gives CASRGSFYQETQYF.

V gene TRBV3-1 (or the pseudogene TRBV3-2) combines with J gene TRBJ2-2; 11 bases fit TRBD2. The germline V gene has CDR1 LGHDT and CDR2 YNNKEL (reference sequence). Losses at the gene ends were 3 bases for V and 5 bases for J; bases not matched to a gene: 8. The CDR3 sequence is 17 residues long. CDR3 residues: CASSHQHTSGGTGELFF. CDR3 bases: TGTGCCAGCAGCCATCAACACACTAGCGGGGGAACCGGGGAGCTGTTTTTT.

This clone was recorded only once. The V gene is TRBV2, the J gene TRBJ1-2; 7 nucleotides align to TRBD1. There are 12 residues in the CDR3. Per germline, CDR1 SNHLY and CDR2 FYNNEI. Unmatched junction bases numbered 6, after V lost 6 bases and J lost 8 bases. CDR3 coding DNA: TGTGCCAGCAGCACCGGGACAGACGGCTACACCTTC. It is translated as CASSTGTDGYTF.

The chain employs TRBV13 and TRBJ2-5; 8 bases match TRBD1. CDR3 size: 15 residues. Germline V gene sequence: CDR1 PRHDT, CDR2 FYEKMQ (reference sequence). Trimming at V came to 4 bases and at J to 5 bases, leaving 9 bases not matched to a gene. The CDR3 loop is CASSSLLRQGETQYF. CDR3 DNA: TGTGCCAGCAGCTCACTCCTACGACAGGGGGAGACCCAGTACTTC.

This chain links TRBV20-1 with TRBJ2-3; TRBD2 agrees at 13 bases. This CDR3 is 16 amino acids long. J lost 2 bases, V lost 3 bases, and 5 bases had no gene match. Germline values: CDR1 DFQATT, CDR2 SNEGSKA (reference sequence). CDR3 sequence reads: CSASFGTSGNTDTQYF. In DNA, the CDR3 is TGCAGTGCTAGTTTCGGGACTAGCGGGAACACAGATACGCAGTATTTT.

In its sample, this clone was seen once. The chain is built from TRBV5-4 and TRBJ2-7; 8 positions match TRBD1. Per germline, CDR1 SGHNT and CDR2 YYREEE (reference sequence). J was trimmed by 2 bases and V by 4 bases; bases with no gene match: 8. The CDR3 extends over 15 amino acids. CDR3 loop: CASSPTGTGPYEQYF. The CDR3 DNA reads TGTGCCAGCAGCCCTACCGGGACAGGTCCCTACGAGCAGTACTTC.

This chain uses TRBV3-1 (or the pseudogene TRBV3-2) with TRBJ1-2, with D possibly matching TRBD1 (5 bases). The CDR3 runs to 15 residues. Germline CDR1 is LGHDT and CDR2 is YNNKEL (reference sequence). The ends were cut back, 3 bases at V and 2 bases at J, with 13 bases in the middle. CDR3 amino acids: CASSQGVQGNYGYTF. In nucleotides, the CDR3 is TGTGCCAGCAGCCAGGGTGTGCAGGGAAACTATGGCTACACCTTC.

The rearrangement uses TRBV30 and TRBJ1-5; TRBD1 might be the D (5 bases). CDR3 length: 12 residues. Germline V lookup: CDR1 GTSNPN, CDR2 SVGIG (reference sequence). Between the trimmed V and J ends, which lost 2 bases and 9 bases, there was a span of 11 bases. The CDR3 protein is CAWSTDGGPQHF. The DNA for the CDR3 is TGTGCCTGGAGTACCGACGGGGGGCCCCAGCATTTT.

This clone came up once. The CDR3 reads CSASYVLSNEKLFF. In nucleotides, the CDR3 is TGCAGTGCTAGTTATGTACTCTCTAATGAAAAACTGTTTTTT. The chain uses TRBV20-1 and TRBJ1-4; D uncertain. The V and J ends lost 3 bases and 3 bases respectively, with 11 bases between them. This CDR3 comprises 14 residues. The V gene's germline CDR1 is DFQATT and CDR2 SNEGSKA (reference sequence).

This clone was seen more than once but under ten times. The chain combines TRBV9 with TRBJ2-7; the match to TRBD1 covers 7 bases. Trimming cost V 9 bases and J 0 bases; bases outside gene matches: 6. The CDR3 extends over 13 amino acids. The germline CDR1 and CDR2 sequences are SGDLS and YYNGEE. This CDR3 reads CATPTGYSYEQYF. CDR3 coding DNA: TGTGCCACCCCGACAGGGTACTCCTACGAGCAGTACTTC. Filled out from reference TRBV9 and TRBJ2-7, the complete variable domain reads DSGVTQTPKHLITATGQRVTLRCSPRSGDLSVYWYQQSLDQGLQFLIQYYNGEERAKGNILERFSAQQFPDLHSELNLSSLELGDSALYFCATPTGYSYEQYFGPGTRLTVT.

The rearrangement links TRBV2 to TRBJ1-3, with D hard to call. The CDR3 covers 14 residues. The ends were cut back, 6 bases at V and 0 bases at J, with 9 bases in the middle. Germline V gene sequence: CDR1 SNHLY, CDR2 FYNNEI. CDR3 sequence (DNA): TGTGCCAGCAGCTGGGCAAGCTCTGGAAACACCATATATTTT. Protein product: CASSWASSGNTIYF.

The chain has TRBV12-5 and TRBJ1-1; TRBD1 matches at 10 bases. Germline loops: CDR1 LGHNT, CDR2 FRNRAP. The CDR3 is 15 residues long. V lost 1 base to trimming and J lost 5 bases; unmatched junction nucleotides: 4. The CDR3, as DNA: TGTGCTAGTGGTTTGGGACAGGGGGCTGTGACTGAAGCTTTCTTT. Residues: CASGLGQGAVTEAFF. Supplemented by reference TRBV12-5 and TRBJ1-1, the full variable domain reads DARVTQTPRHKVTEMGQEVTMRCQPILGHNTVFWYRQTMMQGLELLAYFRNRAPLDDSGMPKDRFSAEMPDATLATLKIQPSEPRDSAVYFCASGLGQGAVTEAFFGQGTRLTVV.

In regard to this clone: This is likely a read error, given that the CDR3 carries no conserved phenylalanine or tryptophan at its end. The DNA is left out, because the CDR3 cannot be placed on it with certainty; the CDR3 is given as TCRdb lists it. The gene calls are TRBV6-5 and TRBJ2-7; TRBD2 reflects the table's D call only, with no check against the DNA. With termini counted, the CDR3 has 12 amino acids. Germline V gives CDR1 MNHEY, CDR2 SVGAGI. CDR3 residues: CASTHSGTRSTL.

The chain has TRBV5-6 and TRBJ2-1; 10 bases agree with TRBD2. CDR3 length: 16 residues. The germline CDR1 and CDR2 sequences are SGHDT and YYEEEE. The ends lost 6 bases at V and 0 bases at J; junction bases unmatched: 6. The DNA of the CDR3 is TGTGCCAGCACCACCCCTAGCGGGAGCTCCTACAATGAGCAGTTCTTC. It translates to CASTTPSGSSYNEQFF.

The CDR3 is CASSQTGTGPYEQYF. The CDR3 nucleotides are TGCGCCAGCAGCCAAACCGGGACAGGGCCATACGAGCAGTACTTC. V is TRBV4-1 and J is TRBJ2-7; 9 nucleotides agree with TRBD1. Germline assignment: CDR1 MGHRA and CDR2 YSYEKL. Trimming at V came to 2 bases and at J to 4 bases, leaving 6 bases not matched to a gene. The CDR3 is 15 amino acids.

The chain has TRBV19 and TRBJ2-1; no firm D call. Trimming shortened V by 0 bases and J by 8 bases, and 17 bases separated the two germline ends. The CDR3 loop spans 16 amino acids. CDR1 and CDR2 (germline): LNHDA, SQIVND (reference sequence). CDR3 bases: TGTGCCAGTAGTATAGAGAGGCCTTCCAATAATTATGAGCAGTTCTTC. Encoded protein: CASSIERPSNNYEQFF.